The present T cell receptor beta chain was sequenced within a study of T cells after yellow fever vaccination. Study-level points and caveats: After the booster, approximately 96% of CD4 and roughly nine tenths of CD8 primary-response clones were re-detected. The secondary response peaked faster, at day 5 versus 15, but was weaker.

In TCRdb, the 5' RACE reads were re-called with MiXCR into one record per CDR3 protein. The sample yields approximately 510,000 distinct CDR3 sequences, 21% seen once. The CDR3 has 15 amino acids. The ends were cut back, 1 base at V and 0 bases at J, with 10 bases in the middle. The germline CDR1 and CDR2 sequences are MNHEY and SVGAGI. The sample holds a few counts of this clonotype. The target antigen is unknown. The sequencing here drew on PBMCs, taken more than 20 days after the first yellow fever vaccination. The chain couples TRBV6-5 to TRBJ2-7, with a tentative D call TRBD2 (6 bases). This sequence was found in a man aged 18-30 years who received the YFV17D yellow fever vaccine. CDR3 in amino acids: CASSYWLAHSYEQYF. DNA for the CDR3: TGTGCCAGCAGTTACTGGCTAGCGCACTCCTACGAGCAGTACTTC.